This paragraph covers one TCR beta chain sequence. The antigen remains unidentified. This specimen belongs to a study of T cell responses to AZD1222 COVID-19 vaccine. Points from the study as a whole: Dominant at 160-218 and 743-854, vaccine-associated CD4 TCRs also spanned spike. Unmutated variant regions reportedly attract nearly half of all spike-specific TCRs. Clonal diversity was possibly underestimated, and white British individuals and females predominated among donors.

Assay: immunoSEQ multiplex PCR; the TCRdb copy retains only in-frame clones and omits some. Among fewer than 150,000 clones listed, approximately 94% were seen once. Losses at the gene ends were 5 bases for V and 1 base for J; bases not matched to a gene: 4. Germline V gives CDR1 SGHAT, CDR2 FQNNGV. The CDR3 spans 14 residues. The input for sequencing was peripheral blood, taken on day 0 of AZD1222 vaccination. The chain carries TRBV11-2 and TRBJ1-1; 7 bases fit TRBD1. The receptor was isolated from an adult in good health. The CDR3 region has the DNA TGTGCCAGCAGCCCAGACAGGGCGAACACTGAAGCTTTCTTT. This translates into CASSPDRANTEAFF.